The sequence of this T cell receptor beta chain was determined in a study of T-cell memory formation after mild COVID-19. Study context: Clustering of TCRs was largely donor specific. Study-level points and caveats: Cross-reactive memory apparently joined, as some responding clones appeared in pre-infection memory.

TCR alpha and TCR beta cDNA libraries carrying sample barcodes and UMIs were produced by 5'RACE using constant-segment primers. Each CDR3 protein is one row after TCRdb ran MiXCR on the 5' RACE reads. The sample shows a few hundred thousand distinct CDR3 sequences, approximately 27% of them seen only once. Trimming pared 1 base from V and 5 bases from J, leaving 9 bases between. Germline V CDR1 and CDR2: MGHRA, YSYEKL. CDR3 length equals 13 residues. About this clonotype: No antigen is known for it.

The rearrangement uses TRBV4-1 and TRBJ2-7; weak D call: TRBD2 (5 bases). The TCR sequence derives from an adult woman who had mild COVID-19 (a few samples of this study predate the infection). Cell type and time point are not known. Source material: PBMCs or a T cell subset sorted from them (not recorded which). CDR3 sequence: CASSQGPGNEQYF. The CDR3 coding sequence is TGCGCCAGCAGCCAAGGGCCCGGGAACGAGCAGTACTTC.